This T cell receptor beta chain derives from a study of blood T cell repertoires in COVID-19. Background on the study: Material from acute and convalescent COVID-19 was sourced from the United States, Italy and Spain. T cells, B-cell-depleted T cells, or PBMCs provided the cDNA or gDNA that served as material.

As originally analysed: Estimated nucleated cell counts came from reference gene primer amplification. Some clones are missing from TCRdb's copy, which holds only in-frame ones; the method was immunoSEQ multiplex PCR. V, J and clone size reflect that table, while D and trimming were determined from the DNA. The data show about 62,000 clones, with 80% to 95% seen just once and 5% to 6% held by the top ten. The TCR comes from a human donor in a cohort sampled during active COVID-19. Sequenced: peripheral blood.

The CDR3 spells CASSRETILATNEKLFF. The DNA for the CDR3 is TGTGCCAGCAGCCGAGAAACTATCCTTGCAACTAATGAAAAACTGTTTTTT. The chain uses TRBV4-2 and TRBJ1-4; D is unresolved. This CDR3 is 17 amino acids long. Germline values: CDR1 LGHNA, CDR2 YNFKEQ. V was shortened by 4 bases and J by 0 bases, with 15 bases between the two germline ends.